This T cell receptor (beta chain) was obtained from a study of T cells after yellow fever vaccination. Overall study results and limits: When the response was secondary, it was weaker but reached its peak faster, day 5 versus 15. The presence of abundant clonotypes contaminating from the bulk population was possible in FACS-sorted repertoires. The appearance of a small share of clonotypes in both CD4 and CD8 compartments was observed.

TCRdb fed the 5' RACE reads into MiXCR, producing one record per CDR3 protein. The table includes approximately 300,000 distinct CDR3 sequences, 8.7% detected once. This clonotype has at least ten counts. Its antigen is unknown. Looked up from germline, CDR1 is SGHTA and CDR2 is FQGNSA. This CDR3 contains 12 residues. Trimming removed 2 bases at V and 3 bases at J, with 5 bases between. The clonotype was recovered from a man aged 18 to 29 who received the YFV17D yellow fever vaccine. The chain joins TRBV7-2 to TRBJ2-7; D call uncertain. The material was PBMCs, obtained on the day of the first yellow fever vaccination. CDR3 sequence reads: CASSLNLYEQYF. The CDR3 DNA reads as TGTGCCAGCAGCTTAAACCTCTACGAGCAGTACTTC.